The entry below gives a single TCR beta chain sequence along with its context. This specimen belongs to a study of shared clonotypes between healthy human individuals. Per germline, CDR1 MDHEN and CDR2 SYDVKM. The CDR3 extends over 13 amino acids. Trimming cost V 5 bases and J 8 bases, with 13 bases left between them. Generated by immunoSEQ multiplex PCR, the TCRdb table keeps only in-frame clones and is missing some. The table has about 2.4 million clones, 93% seen once. This TCR was recovered from a man aged 18 to 29 in good health. Some clones in this sample may be carry-over from other donors' samples. V usage is TRBV28 and J usage is TRBJ1-3, with no clear D. Sequencing was carried out using naive CD4+ T cells from PBMCs. Subset indicated: CD45RA+ positively selected. The CDR3 loop is CASSLTIYHTIYF. CDR3 nucleotide sequence: TGTGCCAGCAGTCTGACAATATATCACACCATATATTTT.